This T cell receptor (beta chain) was obtained from a study of tissue T cells after allogeneic stem cell transplantation. General observations from the study: Shared clones across patients were few; motif clustering revealed tissue-specific shared signatures. Tissue-detected TCR repertoire was only partly captured by blood and spleen T cells.

A remark on this clone: The antigen is not known. Germline and genes: mouse. The read ends 1 residue shy of where the CDR3 ends; the end is completed using the germline J gene.

TCRdb's copy holds only in-frame clones and misses some; the assay was immunoSEQ multiplex PCR. The sample shows some 22,000 clones, around 63% of them seen only once. Germline V CDR1 and CDR2: NNHNN, SYGAGS (reference sequence). CDR3 size: 17 residues. V lost 4 bases to trimming and J lost 0 bases; unmatched junction nucleotides: 8. The receptor was derived from a female BALB/c mouse in good health. The strain is characterized by the MHC haplotype H2-d. The sample taken for sequencing was blood. V gene TRBV13-2 combines with J gene TRBJ2-3; 10 bases line up with TRBD2. The CDR3 loop reads CASGIRDWGPSAETLYF. CDR3 bases read: TGTGCCAGCGGTATCCGGGACTGGGGCCCTAGTGCAGAAACGCTGTAT.